These 2 T cell receptor beta chains share one sample of origin, sequenced in a study of T cell repertoires in cytomegalovirus infection. Using its own MiXCR run on the reads, TCRdb lists one record per CDR3 protein. This sample yields around 530,000 distinct CDR3 sequences, of which approximately 17% are seen a single time; 20% to 30% belongs to the top ten. The specimen was CD8+ T cells from PBMCs. Source of these receptors: a human donor in good health (CMV status not recorded). Some clones in this sample may be carry-over from other donors' samples.

On this clonotype itself: This may come from a read error, since a much larger clone is one base off. The chain carries TRBV7-9 and TRBJ2-6; the match to TRBD1 covers 9 bases. The CDR3 covers 17 residues. Germline V CDR1 and CDR2: SEHNR, FQNEAQ (reference sequence). This CDR3 is CASSEPGQGAGASVLTF. The CDR3 nucleotides read TGTGCCAGCAGCGAACCGGGACAGGGCGCTGGGGCCAGCGTCCTGACTTTC.

In this sample, this clonotype turned up many times. The CDR3, as DNA: TGTGCCACCAGTTCTAAGGTCACAGATACGCAGTATTTT. Protein product: CATSSKVTDTQYF. J is TRBJ2-3 and V is TRBV24-1; no reliable D call. The CDR3 consists of 13 residues. Per the germline V gene, CDR1 is KGHDR and CDR2 is SFDVKD. Trimming stripped 6 bases from V and 2 bases from J, with 8 bases between.